This TCR beta chain originates from a study of blood T cell repertoires in COVID-19. CDR1 and CDR2 (germline): GTSNPN, SVGIG (reference sequence). V was pared by 1 base and J by 1 base, with 10 bases between. CDR3 size: 15 residues. The repertoire was sequenced with immunoSEQ multiplex PCR; TCRdb's copy has only in-frame clones and lacks some. The sample has around 150,000 clones, roughly 80% seen once. The sequenced material came from peripheral blood. The receptor was derived from a man aged 55 to 70 who had recovered from COVID-19. The J gene is TRBJ2-2, the V gene TRBV30; perhaps TRBD1 as D (5 bases). The CDR3 sequence: CAWSGGGQNTGELFF. The DNA for the CDR3 is TGTGCCTGGAGTGGGGGTGGACAGAACACCGGGGAGCTGTTTTTT.